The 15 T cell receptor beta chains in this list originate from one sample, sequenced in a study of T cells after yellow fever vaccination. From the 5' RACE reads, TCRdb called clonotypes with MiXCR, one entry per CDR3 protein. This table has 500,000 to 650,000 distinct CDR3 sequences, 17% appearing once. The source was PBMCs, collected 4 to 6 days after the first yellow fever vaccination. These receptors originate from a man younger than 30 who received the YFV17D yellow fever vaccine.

This chain's CDR3 is CASRGAAGTTYEQYF. The CDR3 DNA is TGTGCCAGCAGGGGGGCCGCAGGGACTACCTACGAGCAGTACTTC. V and J are TRBV12-3 or TRBV12-4 and TRBJ2-7; possibly TRBD2 for D (7 bases). CDR3 size: 15 residues. With 6 bases removed from V and 2 bases from J, the gap between germline ends came to 17 bases.

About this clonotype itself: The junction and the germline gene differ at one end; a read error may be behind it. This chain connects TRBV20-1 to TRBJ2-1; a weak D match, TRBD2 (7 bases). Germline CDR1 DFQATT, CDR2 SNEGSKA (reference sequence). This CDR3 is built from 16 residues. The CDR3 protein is CCARDPAGAVYNEQFF. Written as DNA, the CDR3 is TGCTGTGCTAGAGATCCCGCGGGGGCGGTCTACAATGAGCAGTTCTTC.

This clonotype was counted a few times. The CDR3 loop reads CASSYYPRSARAPREQYV. The CDR3 DNA is TGTGCCAGCAGTTACTATCCGAGGTCCGCCAGGGCCCCGCGGGAGCAGTACGTC. The chain joins TRBV6-2 or TRBV6-3 to TRBJ2-7; perhaps TRBD1 as D (5 bases). This CDR3 is 18 amino acids long. V lost 1 base to trimming and J lost 7 bases, with 26 bases between them. The germline CDR1 and CDR2 sequences are MNHEY and SVGEGT.

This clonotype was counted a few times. Written as DNA, the CDR3 is TGTGCCAGCAGTTTTGATAGCGGGGGGGCCAACCAAGAGACCCAGTACTTC. Protein: CASSFDSGGANQETQYF. V gene TRBV12-3 or TRBV12-4 combines with J gene TRBJ2-5; 11 positions match TRBD2. Unmatched junction bases numbered 6, after V lost 3 bases and J lost 0 bases. The CDR3 spans 17 residues.

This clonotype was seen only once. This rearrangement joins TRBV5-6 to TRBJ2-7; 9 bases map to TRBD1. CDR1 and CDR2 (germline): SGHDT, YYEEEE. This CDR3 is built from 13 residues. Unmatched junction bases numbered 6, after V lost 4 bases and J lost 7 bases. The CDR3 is CASSATGGAEQYV. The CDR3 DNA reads TGTGCCAGCAGCGCCACAGGGGGCGCGGAGCAGTACGTC.

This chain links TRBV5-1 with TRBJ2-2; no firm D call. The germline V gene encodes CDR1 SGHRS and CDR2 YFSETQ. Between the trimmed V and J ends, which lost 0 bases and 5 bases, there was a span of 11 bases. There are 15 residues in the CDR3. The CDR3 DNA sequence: TGCGCCAGCAGCTTGGTCCCGGGTGGAACCGGGGAGCTGTTTTTT. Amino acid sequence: CASSLVPGGTGELFF. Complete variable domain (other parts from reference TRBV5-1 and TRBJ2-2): KAGVTQTPRYLIKTRGQQVTLSCSPISGHRSVSWYQQTPGQGLQFLFEYFSETQRNKGNFPGRFSGRQFSNSRSEMNVSTLELGDSALYLCASSLVPGGTGELFFGEGSRLTVL.

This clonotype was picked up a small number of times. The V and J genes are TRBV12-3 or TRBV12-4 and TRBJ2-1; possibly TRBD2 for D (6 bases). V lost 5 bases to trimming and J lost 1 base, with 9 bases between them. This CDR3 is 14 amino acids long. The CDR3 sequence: CASSLLASYNEQFF. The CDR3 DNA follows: TGTGCCAGCAGTCTACTAGCTTCCTACAATGAGCAGTTCTTC.

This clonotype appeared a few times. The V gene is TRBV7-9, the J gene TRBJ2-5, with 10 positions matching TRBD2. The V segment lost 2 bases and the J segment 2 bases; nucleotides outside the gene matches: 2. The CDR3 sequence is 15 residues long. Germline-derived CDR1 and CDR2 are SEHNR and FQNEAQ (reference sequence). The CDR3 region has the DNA TGTGCCAGCAGCTTACTAGCGGGGGAGCAAGAGACCCAGTACTTC. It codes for CASSLLAGEQETQYF.

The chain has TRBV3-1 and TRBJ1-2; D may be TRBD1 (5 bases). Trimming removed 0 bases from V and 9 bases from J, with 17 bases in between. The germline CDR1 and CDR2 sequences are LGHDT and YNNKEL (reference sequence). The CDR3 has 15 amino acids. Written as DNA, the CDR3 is TGTGCCAGCAGCCAAGACTTTGCGGCGACGGGGCGCTACACCTTC. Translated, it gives CASSQDFAATGRYTF.

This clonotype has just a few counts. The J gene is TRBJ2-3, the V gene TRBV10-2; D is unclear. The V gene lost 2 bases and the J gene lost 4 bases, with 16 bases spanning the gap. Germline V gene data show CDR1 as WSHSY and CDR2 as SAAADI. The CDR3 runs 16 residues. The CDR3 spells CASSEPNRAEADTQYF. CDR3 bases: TGCGCCAGCAGTGAGCCGAACCGGGCAGAAGCAGATACGCAGTATTTT.

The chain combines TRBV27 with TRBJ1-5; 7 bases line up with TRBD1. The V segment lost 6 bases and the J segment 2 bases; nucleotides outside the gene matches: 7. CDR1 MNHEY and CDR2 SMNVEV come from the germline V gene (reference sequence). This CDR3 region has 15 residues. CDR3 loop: CASSRTGVRNQPQHF. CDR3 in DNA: TGTGCCAGCAGCCGAACAGGGGTGCGCAATCAGCCCCAGCATTTT.

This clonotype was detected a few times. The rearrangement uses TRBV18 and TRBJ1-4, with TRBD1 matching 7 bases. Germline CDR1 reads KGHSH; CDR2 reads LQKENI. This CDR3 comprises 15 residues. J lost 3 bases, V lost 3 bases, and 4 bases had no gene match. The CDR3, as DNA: TGTGCCAGCTCACCCGACAGGGTCTCTAATGAAAAACTGTTTTTT. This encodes CASSPDRVSNEKLFF.

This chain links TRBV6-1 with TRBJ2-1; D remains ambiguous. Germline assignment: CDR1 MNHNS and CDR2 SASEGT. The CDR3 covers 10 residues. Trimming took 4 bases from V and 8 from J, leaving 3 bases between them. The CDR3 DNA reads TGTGCCAGCAGTGTAGATGAGCAGTTCTTC. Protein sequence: CASSVDEQFF.

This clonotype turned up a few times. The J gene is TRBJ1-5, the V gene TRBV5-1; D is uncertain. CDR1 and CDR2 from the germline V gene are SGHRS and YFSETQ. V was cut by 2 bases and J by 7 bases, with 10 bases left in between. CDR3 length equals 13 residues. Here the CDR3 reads CASSFQVGQPQHF. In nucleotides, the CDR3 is TGCGCCAGCAGCTTTCAGGTTGGGCAGCCCCAGCATTTT. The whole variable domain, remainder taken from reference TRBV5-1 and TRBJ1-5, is KAGVTQTPRYLIKTRGQQVTLSCSPISGHRSVSWYQQTPGQGLQFLFEYFSETQRNKGNFPGRFSGRQFSNSRSEMNVSTLELGDSALYLCASSFQVGQPQHFGDGTRLSIL.

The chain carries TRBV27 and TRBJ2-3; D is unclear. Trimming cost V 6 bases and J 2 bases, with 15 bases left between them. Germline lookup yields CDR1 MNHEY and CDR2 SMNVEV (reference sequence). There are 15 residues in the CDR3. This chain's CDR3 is CASSTIRSPTDTQYF. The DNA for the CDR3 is TGTGCCAGCAGCACCATTCGGAGTCCCACAGATACGCAGTATTTT.